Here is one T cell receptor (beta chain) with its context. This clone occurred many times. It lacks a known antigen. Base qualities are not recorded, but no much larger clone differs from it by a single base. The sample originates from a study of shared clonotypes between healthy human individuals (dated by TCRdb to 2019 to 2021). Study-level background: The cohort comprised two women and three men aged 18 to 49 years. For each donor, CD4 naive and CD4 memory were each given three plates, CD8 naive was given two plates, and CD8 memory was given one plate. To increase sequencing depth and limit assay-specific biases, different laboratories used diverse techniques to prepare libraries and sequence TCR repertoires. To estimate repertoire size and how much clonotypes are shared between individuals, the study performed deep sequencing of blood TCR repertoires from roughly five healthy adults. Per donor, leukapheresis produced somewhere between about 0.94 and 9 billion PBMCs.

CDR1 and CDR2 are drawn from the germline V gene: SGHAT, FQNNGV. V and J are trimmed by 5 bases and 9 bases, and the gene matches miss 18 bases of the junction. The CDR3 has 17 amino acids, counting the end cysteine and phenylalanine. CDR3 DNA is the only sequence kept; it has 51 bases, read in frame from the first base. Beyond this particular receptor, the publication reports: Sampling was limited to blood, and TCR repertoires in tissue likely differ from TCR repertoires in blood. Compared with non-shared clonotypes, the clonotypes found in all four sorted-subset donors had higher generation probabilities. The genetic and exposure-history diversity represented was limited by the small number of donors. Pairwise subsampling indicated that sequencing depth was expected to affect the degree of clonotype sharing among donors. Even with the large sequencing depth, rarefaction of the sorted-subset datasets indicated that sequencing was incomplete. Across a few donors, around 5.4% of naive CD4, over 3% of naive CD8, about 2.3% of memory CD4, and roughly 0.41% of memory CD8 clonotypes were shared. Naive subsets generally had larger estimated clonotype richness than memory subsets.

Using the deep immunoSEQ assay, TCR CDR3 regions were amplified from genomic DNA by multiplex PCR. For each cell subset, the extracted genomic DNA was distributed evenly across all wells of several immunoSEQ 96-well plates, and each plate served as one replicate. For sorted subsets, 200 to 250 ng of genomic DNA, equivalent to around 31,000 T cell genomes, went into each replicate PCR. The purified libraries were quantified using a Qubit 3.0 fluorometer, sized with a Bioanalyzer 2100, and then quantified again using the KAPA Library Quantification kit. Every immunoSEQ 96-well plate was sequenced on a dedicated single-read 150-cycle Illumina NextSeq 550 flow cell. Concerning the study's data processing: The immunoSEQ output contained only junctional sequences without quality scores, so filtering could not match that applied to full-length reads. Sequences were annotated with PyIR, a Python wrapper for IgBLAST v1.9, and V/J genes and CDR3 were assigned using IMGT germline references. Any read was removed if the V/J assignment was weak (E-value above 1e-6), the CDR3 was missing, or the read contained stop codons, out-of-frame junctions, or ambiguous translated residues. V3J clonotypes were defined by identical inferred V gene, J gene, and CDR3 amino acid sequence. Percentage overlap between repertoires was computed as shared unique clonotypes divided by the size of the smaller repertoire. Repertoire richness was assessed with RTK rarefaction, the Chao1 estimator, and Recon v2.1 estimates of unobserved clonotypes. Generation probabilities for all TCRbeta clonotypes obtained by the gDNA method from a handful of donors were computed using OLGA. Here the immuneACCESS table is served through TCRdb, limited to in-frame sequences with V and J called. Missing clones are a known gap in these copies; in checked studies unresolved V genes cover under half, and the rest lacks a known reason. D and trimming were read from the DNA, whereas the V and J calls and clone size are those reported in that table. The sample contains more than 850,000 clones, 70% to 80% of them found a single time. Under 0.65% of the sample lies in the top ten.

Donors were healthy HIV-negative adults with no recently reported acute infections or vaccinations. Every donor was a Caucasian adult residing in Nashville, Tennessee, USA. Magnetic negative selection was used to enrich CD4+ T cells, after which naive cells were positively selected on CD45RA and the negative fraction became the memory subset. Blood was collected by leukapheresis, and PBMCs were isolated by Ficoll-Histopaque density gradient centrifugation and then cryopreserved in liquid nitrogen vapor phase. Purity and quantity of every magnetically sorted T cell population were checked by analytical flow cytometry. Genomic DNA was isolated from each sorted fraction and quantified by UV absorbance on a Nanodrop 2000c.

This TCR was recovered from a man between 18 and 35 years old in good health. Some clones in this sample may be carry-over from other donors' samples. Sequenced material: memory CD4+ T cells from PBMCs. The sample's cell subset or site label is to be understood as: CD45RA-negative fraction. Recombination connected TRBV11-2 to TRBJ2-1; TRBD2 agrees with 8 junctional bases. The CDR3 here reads CASSRTSRIFQVGEQFF. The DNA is TGTGCCAGCAGCCGGACTAGCCGTATCTTCCAGGTCGGTGAGCAGTTCTTC.